This T cell receptor beta chain was recovered during a study of post-analysis software for immune sequencing data (dated by TCRdb to between 2014 and 2017). For the study in its entirety: Disease courses on record covered relapsing-remitting, secondary progressive and progressive-relapsing multiple sclerosis, though some patients had no subtype annotation. A subset of samples was prepared in parallel using single-end sample barcoding, then pooled and co-amplified after Illumina adapter ligation. The multiple sclerosis patient repertoires were compared with about a dozen previously published healthy control repertoires from donors aged about 6 to 28 years. The paper as a whole reports these results and caveats: Direct clustering with F measure revealed strong co-clustering of samples prepared in the same batch, which led to a batch-effect correction. Patients showed significantly higher frequencies than controls for a handful of TRBV segments, among them TRBV5-6, TRBV5-1 and TRBV20-1. The control group was slightly older than the multiple sclerosis patient group. Compared with controls, multiple sclerosis patients had significantly lower normalized Chao1 diversity, a finding suggesting substantial peripheral T-cell clonal expansion.

The receptor library was made with PCR. TCRdb names Illumina HiSeq 2500 as the instrument used. To reduce PCR and sequencing biases, unique molecular identifiers were built into the TCR beta cDNA libraries. Approximately 500,000 cDNA molecules were obtained for every 1 to 10 million input T cells, so each molecule roughly corresponded to one T cell. The same protocol used for the earlier healthy control dataset was applied to prepare and sequence the patient libraries. Within a given batch, samples were prepared together, multiplexed and sequenced on the same HiSeq lane. On the study's bioinformatics: Raw barcoded reads were processed with MIGEC, and single-read molecular identifier groups were discarded before consensus assembly and CDR3 extraction. VDJtools was used for post-analysis of the clonotype tables, and diversity was normalized by down-sampling every dataset to the size of the smallest sample. Repertoire overlap clustering matched CDR3 amino acid but not nucleotide sequences to correct batch-related cross-sample contamination. TCRdb handled the public reads itself, with Q25 trimming in fastp and clone calling in MiXCR, and kept productive beta chains. Every entry covers one CDR3 protein and lists the most common genes and DNA from its rows. TCRdb's processing, not the authors' own work, is the source of the V and J calls. The sample has about 540,000 distinct CDR3 sequences on record, around a third of them singletons. The top ten hold about 5.6% of the sample.

Ends trimmed: V by 5 bases, J by 0 bases; bases unmatched to a gene: 8. Reading the germline V gene (reference sequence) gives CDR1 DFQATT and CDR2 SNEGSKA. The CDR3 covers 15 residues, taking in both the cysteine and the phenylalanine. The retained sequence is limited to the CDR3, 45 bases, with the frame set at the first base. TCR beta repertoires were profiled from peripheral blood of about a dozen young patients with multiple sclerosis to demonstrate the VDJtools post-analysis software. The multiple sclerosis patients were children and adolescents between roughly 6 and 16 years of age. About this clonotype itself: It has no known antigen specificity. The input lacks base qualities; no much larger clone sits a single base away.

Sequencing was done on a sample of blood. This receptor chain uses TRBV20-1 and TRBJ2-5; 8 bases in the junction line up with TRBD2. The clonotype originates from a girl between 2 and 17 years old with multiple sclerosis. The CDR3 here reads CSAGDPGLDQETQYF. The DNA is as follows: TGCAGTGCTGGGGATCCGGGACTAGACCAAGAGACCCAGTACTTC.